This is a list of T cell receptor beta chains from one sample in a study of Graves' ophthalmopathy and Graves' hyperthyroidism. TCRdb reprocessed the multiplex PCR reads via MiXCR and lists one record per CDR3 protein. The table includes roughly 1.1 million distinct CDR3 sequences, approximately 35% detected once. The sequencing sample was made of peripheral blood or thyroid tissue (not recorded which). The origin of the receptors is an adult man with Graves' hyperthyroidism. CDR3s include the opening cysteine and the closing phenylalanine or tryptophan. The order of the fields is clone size, D gene, J gene, V gene, CDR3 protein, CDR3 DNA. D genes are given only for firm matches. Rows give clone size only sometimes, using once, few, many, or a class for an expanded clone.

size: few
D: .
J: TRBJ1-1
V: TRBV14
CDR3: CASSRNTTGIYTEAFF
DNA: TGTGCCAGCAGCCGGAATACCACAGGGATATACACTGAAGCTTTCTTT

size: few
D: TRBD1
J: TRBJ2-7
V: TRBV29-1
CDR3: CSVGDSYYEQYF
DNA: TGCAGCGTTGGGGACAGTTACTACGAGCAGTACTTC

size: .
D: TRBD1
J: TRBJ2-5
V: TRBV5-1
CDR3: CASGPDRAQETQYF
DNA: TGCGCCAGCGGGCCCGACAGGGCTCAAGAGACCCAGTACTTC

size: .
D: TRBD1
J: TRBJ1-2
V: TRBV19
CDR3: CASFQGDGYTF
DNA: TGTGCCAGTTTTCAGGGGGATGGCTACACCTTC

size: many
D: TRBD1
J: TRBJ1-1
V: TRBV14
CDR3: CASSQTPDRPYEAFF
DNA: TGTGCCAGCAGCCAGACCCCGGACAGGCCCTATGAAGCTTTCTTT

size: many
D: .
J: TRBJ1-1
V: TRBV12-3/TRBV12-4
CDR3: CASSPEDRLFTEAFF
DNA: TGTGCCAGCAGCCCCGAGGACAGACTTTTCACTGAAGCTTTCTTT

size: many
D: .
J: TRBJ1-6
V: TRBV9
CDR3: CASSVEGLYNSPLHF
DNA: TGTGCCAGCAGCGTGGAAGGATTATATAATTCACCCCTCCACTTT

size: many
D: .
J: TRBJ1-2
V: TRBV12-3/TRBV12-4
CDR3: CASSLWGPYGYTF
DNA: TGTGCCAGCAGTTTATGGGGGCCCTATGGCTACACCTTC

size: once
D: TRBD1
J: TRBJ2-7
V: TRBV20-1
CDR3: CSARQGGTGTYEQYF
DNA: TGCAGTGCTAGGCAAGGGGGGACAGGCACTTACGAGCAGTACTTC

size: few
D: .
J: TRBJ1-2
V: TRBV7-9
CDR3: CASSKSTGTHGYTF
DNA: TGTGCCAGCAGCAAGTCAACAGGGACGCATGGCTACACCTTC

size: many
D: .
J: TRBJ1-5
V: TRBV29-1
CDR3: CSAAEGYNQPQHF
DNA: TGCAGCGCCGCGGAGGGCTATAATCAGCCCCAGCATTTT

size: .
D: .
J: TRBJ1-6
V: TRBV29-1
CDR3: CSLEIVGTKTNSPLHF
DNA: TGCAGCTTGGAAATTGTCGGGACAAAAACAAATTCACCCCTCCACTTT

size: few
D: .
J: TRBJ1-5
V: TRBV2
CDR3: CASSERAINQPQHF
DNA: TGTGCCAGCAGTGAAAGGGCAATCAATCAGCCCCAGCATTTT